This T cell receptor (beta chain) was identified in a study of T cells in Graves' hyperthyroidism and ophthalmopathy. This clonotype occurred once. The CDR3 spans 14 residues. V was trimmed by 1 base and J by 7 bases, leaving 11 bases between them. CDR1 is SGHAT, CDR2 FQNNGV, per germline. Amplification targeted TCR beta CDR3 regions from RNA transcripts. TCR CDR3 regions were first amplified by RT-PCR with HTBI primers. TCRdb called the multiplex PCR reads again in MiXCR, with one record for every CDR3 protein. The sample consists of 400,000 to 500,000 distinct CDR3 sequences, about 15% of them appearing once.

This TCR was sampled from a young woman with Graves' hyperthyroidism. Source material: blood. This chain connects TRBV11-2 to TRBJ1-5; D gene unclear. The chain's CDR3 is CASSLGRGYQPQHF. The CDR3 DNA reads as TGTGCCAGCAGCTTAGGTCGAGGGTACCAGCCCCAGCATTTT.